The 4 T cell receptor beta chains presented below share a single source sample, sequenced in a study of identical twins. In TCRdb, the 5' RACE reads were re-called with MiXCR into one record per CDR3 protein. The repertoire holds a few hundred thousand distinct CDR3 sequences, with around 8.3% as singletons. These data also formed part of another study, on yellow fever vaccine responses in identical twins.

The sequencing input was CD8+ T cells sorted from blood. The receptor source for this set is a woman under 30 in good health.

This clonotype has ten or more counts. This chain connects TRBV5-1 to TRBJ2-1, with TRBD1 identical over 9 bases. This CDR3 region has 14 residues. The germline V gene encodes CDR1 SGHRS and CDR2 YFSETQ. J was trimmed by 8 bases and V by 2 bases; bases with no gene match: 5. The CDR3 nucleotides read TGCGCCAGCAGCTTCAGGACAGGGGTGGATGAGCAGTTCTTC. Its translation is CASSFRTGVDEQFF.

The chain has TRBV6-2 or TRBV6-3 and TRBJ2-1, with 7 nucleotides matching TRBD2. The junction had 1 base not matched to a gene; V was cut back by 2 bases and J by 6 bases. CDR3 length: 13 residues. The germline CDR1 and CDR2 sequences are MNHEY and SVGEGT. CDR3 sequence reads: CASSYIAGNEQFF. CDR3 nucleotides: TGTGCCAGCAGTTACATAGCGGGCAATGAGCAGTTCTTC.

In this sample, this clonotype turned up many times. The chain carries TRBV6-1 and TRBJ2-1; D not resolved. Germline assignment: CDR1 MNHNS and CDR2 SASEGT. With 6 bases removed from V and 0 bases from J, the gap between germline ends came to 12 bases. The CDR3 runs to 15 residues. CDR3 bases: TGTGCCAGCAGAGCTTTACTTTCCTCCTACAATGAGCAGTTCTTC. It specifies CASRALLSSYNEQFF.

The V call is TRBV20-1, the J call TRBJ2-7; D possibly corresponds to TRBD2 (5 bases). Germline-derived CDR1 and CDR2 are DFQATT and SNEGSKA (reference sequence). Trimming cost V 6 bases and J 2 bases, with 14 bases left between them. The CDR3 is 13 amino acids. The CDR3: CSAPDTGTYEQYF. CDR3 DNA sequence: TGCAGTGCACCCGACACCGGGACCTACGAGCAGTACTTC.